The T cell receptor (beta chain) under discussion was sequenced for a study of T cells in narcolepsy. The study, taken as a whole, reports: In some patient and control memory CD4+ samples, autoreactive clones were absent. Reportedly, autoreactive clonotypes were serially detected in patients' blood but not controls'.

As to this clone: The antigen remains undetermined.

Data came from immunoSEQ multiplex PCR; TCRdb stores just in-frame clones and leaves some out. The sample includes about 29,000 clones, about 90% of them seen just once. CDR1 is PRHDT and CDR2 is FYEKMQ in the germline V gene (reference sequence). The CDR3 is 17 amino acids. The trim removed 2 bases at V and 5 bases at J, leaving 9 bases unmatched. The sequence was obtained from a human donor in good health. Sequencing was carried out using memory (CD45RA-) CD4+ T cells from blood. V usage is TRBV13 and J usage is TRBJ2-2; 9 bases align to TRBD2. The CDR3 DNA is TGTGCCAGCAGCTTAATCCAGCGGGGGGCCCATACCGGGGAGCTGTTTTTT. Protein sequence: CASSLIQRGAHTGELFF.